Below are 17 T cell receptor beta chains sequenced from a single sample in a study of cytomegalovirus exposure and HLA in healthy donors. 13 Jbeta primers and 60 Vbeta primers were used for the PCR. This table comes from immunoSEQ multiplex PCR, and its TCRdb copy is limited to in-frame clones, with some not included. The repertoire holds roughly 110,000 clones, with 77% as singletons. The sample taken for sequencing was PBMCs. The receptors come from a man aged 40-49 years in good health and CMV-seropositive.

This chain uses TRBV4-1 with TRBJ1-2, with 7 bases fitting TRBD1. After removal of 1 base from V and 2 bases from J, the junction contained 4 bases not matched to a gene. From germline, CDR1 is MGHRA and CDR2 YSYEKL. CDR3 size: 15 residues. The CDR3 DNA reads TGCGCCAGCAGCCAAGTTACAGGGGCCAACTATGGCTACACCTTC. Residues: CASSQVTGANYGYTF.

The J gene is TRBJ1-1, the V gene TRBV28, with a possible D match to TRBD1 (6 bases). Germline V lookup: CDR1 MDHEN, CDR2 SYDVKM. Trimming removed 8 bases at V and 5 bases at J, with 12 bases between. This CDR3 comprises 12 residues. The CDR3 reads CASVSGVTEAFF. The CDR3 bases are TGTGCCAGCGTGTCAGGGGTGACTGAAGCTTTCTTT.

This chain joins TRBV7-9 and TRBJ2-5; perhaps TRBD2 as D (5 bases). Matching the DNA end better, TRBJ2-7 makes the J call doubtful. The CDR3 extends over 14 amino acids. CDR1 and CDR2 (germline): SEHNR, FQNEAQ (reference sequence). CDR3 nucleotide sequence: TGTGCCAGCAGCCCGGGGATCACAACCCTCGAGCAGTACTTC. This gives the protein CASSPGITTLEQYF.

Concerning this clone: At one of its ends the junction is not consistent with the germline gene, which may arise from a read error. The rearrangement links TRBV7-9 to TRBJ1-1, with D possibly TRBD1 on 5 matching bases. Germline V gene data show CDR1 as SEHNR and CDR2 as FQNEAQ (reference sequence). The CDR3 spans 12 residues. The DNA for the CDR3 is TGTGCCAGCAGCTTAGCCTTGGGTTGGGGGGTCTTT. This codes for CASSLALGWGVF.

V is TRBV5-1 and J is TRBJ1-1, with D possibly TRBD1 on 5 matching bases. V lost 4 bases and J 3 bases, leaving 13 bases between the germline ends. CDR1 and CDR2 from the germline V gene are SGHRS and YFSETQ. This CDR3 has 14 amino acids. CDR3 loop: CASSRVGGDTEAFF. The CDR3 region has the DNA TGCGCCAGCAGCCGAGTCGGAGGGGACACTGAAGCTTTCTTT.

The J gene is TRBJ2-5, the V gene TRBV6-4, with 13 bases aligning to TRBD2. J lost 2 bases, V lost 3 bases, and 0 bases had no gene match. The CDR3 runs to 15 residues. CDR1 MRHNA and CDR2 SNTAGT come from the germline V gene. CDR3: CASSETSGGQETQYF. CDR3 sequence (DNA): TGTGCCAGCAGTGAGACTAGCGGGGGGCAAGAGACCCAGTACTTC.

This chain connects TRBV6-5 to TRBJ1-6; 7 nucleotides align to TRBD1. The germline gives CDR1 MNHEY, CDR2 SVGAGI. Losses at the gene ends were 5 bases for V and 11 bases for J; bases not matched to a gene: 6. CDR3 size: 13 residues. The CDR3 DNA follows: TGTGCCAGCAGTCCAAGACAGGGACCACCCCTCCACTTT. It specifies CASSPRQGPPLHF.

The rearrangement joins TRBV18 to TRBJ1-6; 8 nucleotides line up with TRBD1. The CDR3 has 15 amino acids. The trim removed 3 bases at V and 7 bases at J, leaving 5 bases unmatched. The V gene's germline CDR1 is KGHSH and CDR2 LQKENI. CDR3 nucleotide sequence: TGTGCCAGCTCACCCCGGGACAGGCTAAATTCACCCCTCCACTTT. Amino acid sequence: CASSPRDRLNSPLHF.

The J gene is TRBJ1-6, the V gene TRBV18; D possibly corresponds to TRBD1 (5 bases). The CDR3 contains 15 residues. In germline, CDR1 is KGHSH, CDR2 LQKENI. Trimming left V 3 bases short and J 4 bases short, with 10 bases between. Here the CDR3 reads CASSPDSLYNSPLHF. The CDR3 nucleotides are TGTGCCAGCTCACCCGACAGCCTTTATAATTCACCCCTCCACTTT.

V usage is TRBV28 and J usage is TRBJ1-2, with D unclear. Trimming shortened V by 6 bases and J by 2 bases, and 10 bases separated the two germline ends. Germline V gene sequence: CDR1 MDHEN, CDR2 SYDVKM. CDR3 length equals 13 residues. CDR3 coding DNA: TGTGCCAGCAGCTACGGAGGGAACTATGGCTACACCTTC. Translated, it gives CASSYGGNYGYTF.

In its sample, this clone is medium-sized. The chain links TRBV7-9 to TRBJ2-2, with 10 bases identical to TRBD2. Germline V gives CDR1 SEHNR, CDR2 FQNEAQ (reference sequence). V lost 5 bases to trimming and J lost 7 bases; unmatched junction nucleotides: 16. The CDR3 length is 18 residues. The CDR3 DNA reads as TGTGCCAGCAGCCCTAGCAGACTAGCGGGTCCTAACGGCGGGGAGCTGTTTTTT. This sequence encodes CASSPSRLAGPNGGELFF.

The rearrangement joins TRBV6-5 to TRBJ1-4; 7 nucleotides align to TRBD1. After removal of 6 bases from V and 7 bases from J, the junction contained 8 bases not matched to a gene. The CDR3 spans 14 residues. Germline V gene lookup returns CDR1 MNHEY and CDR2 SVGAGI. The CDR3 region is CASSRYRGGEKLFF. The CDR3 nucleotides read TGTGCCAGCAGCCGCTACAGGGGTGGTGAAAAACTGTTTTTT.

This clone came up a few times. This rearrangement joins TRBV2 to TRBJ2-2; possible D gene TRBD2, 6 bases. This CDR3 region has 15 residues. CDR1 is SNHLY, CDR2 FYNNEI, per germline. Trimming took 6 bases from V and 4 from J, leaving 15 bases between them. CDR3 bases: TGTGCCAGCAGGCGGGGAAACCTGGGCACCGGGGAGCTGTTTTTT. Amino acids: CASRRGNLGTGELFF.

The chain recombines TRBV30 with TRBJ2-3; D gene unclear. The germline gives CDR1 GTSNPN, CDR2 SVGIG (reference sequence). The ends were cut back, 2 bases at V and 8 bases at J, with 17 bases in the middle. The CDR3 runs 14 residues. This CDR3 reads CAWSLKAMGATQYF. CDR3 bases: TGTGCCTGGAGTCTTAAGGCTATGGGCGCTACGCAGTATTTT.

Of note for this clone: One end of the junction does not line up with germline, which may come from a read error. Other DNA sequences in this sample translate to the same CDR3. V is TRBV7-9 and J is TRBJ2-6; possible D gene TRBD1, 6 bases. The germline gives CDR1 SEHNR, CDR2 FQNEAQ (reference sequence). This CDR3 comprises 17 residues. For the CDR3, the DNA is TGCGCCAGCAGCCAAGGGATCTACAGGGCTGGGGCCAACGTCCTGACTTTC. Translated: CASSQGIYRAGANVLTF. The variable domain in full, completed from reference TRBV7-9 and TRBJ2-6, reads DTGVSQNPRHKITKRGQNVTFRCDPISEHNRLYWYRQTLGQGPEFLTYFQNEAQLEKSRLLSDRFSAERPKGSFSTLEIQRTEQGDSAMYLCASSQGIYRAGANVLTFGAGSRLTVL.

J is TRBJ2-1 and V is TRBV7-9; D uncertain. V dropped 2 bases and J dropped 4 bases, with 9 bases sitting between them. The CDR3 covers 14 residues. In germline, CDR1 is SEHNR, CDR2 FQNEAQ (reference sequence). Here the CDR3 reads CASSLNNRYNEQFF. In DNA, the CDR3 is TGTGCCAGCAGCTTAAACAACAGATACAATGAGCAGTTCTTC.

This chain connects TRBV5-1 to TRBJ2-7, with 9 bases lining up with TRBD2. This CDR3 has 17 residues. Looked up from germline, CDR1 is SGHRS and CDR2 is YFSETQ. J was trimmed by 7 bases and V by 0 bases; bases with no gene match: 14. The DNA for the CDR3 is TGCGCCAGCAGCTTGGTGGCGGGGGGGCCAGTGGTAGAGGAGCAGTACTTC. Translating it yields CASSLVAGGPVVEEQYF. The full variable domain, rest sourced from reference TRBV5-1 and TRBJ2-7, is KAGVTQTPRYLIKTRGQQVTLSCSPISGHRSVSWYQQTPGQGLQFLFEYFSETQRNKGNFPGRFSGRQFSNSRSEMNVSTLELGDSALYLCASSLVAGGPVVEEQYFGPGTRLTVT.